This T cell receptor beta chain was observed in a study of blood T cell repertoires in COVID-19. CDR1 is GTSNPN and CDR2 is SVGIG in the germline V gene (reference sequence). The CDR3 has 12 residues. Between the trimmed V and J ends, which lost 1 base and 4 bases, there was a span of 6 bases. This study enrolled people aged about 18 to 90 from 20 to 25 US geographic areas. Which cohort a participant joined came from the clinical history participants gave. Clones were sequenced by immunoSEQ multiplex PCR, and TCRdb holds only the in-frame ones, with some missing. The repertoire holds around 290,000 clones, with approximately 89% as singletons.

The genes are TRBV30 and TRBJ2-3; D gene unclear. The clonotype originates from a woman between 18 and 29 years old who had recovered from COVID-19. Input material: PBMCs or T cells enriched from blood (not recorded which). The CDR3: CAWSDRSDTQYF. The CDR3 DNA sequence: TGTGCCTGGAGTGACCGGTCAGATACGCAGTATTTT.